This T cell receptor beta chain is from a study of early T cells in non-severe SARS-CoV-2 infection. This clonotype was seen ten or more times. Trimming took off 4 bases at V and 4 bases at J, with 15 bases between the two ends. The CDR3 has 15 residues. Germline CDR1 reads SGDLS; CDR2 reads YYNGEE. Individual cDNA molecules were tagged with unique molecular identifiers, the study reported. TCRdb reprocessed the 5' RACE reads via MiXCR and lists one record per CDR3 protein. This sample has fewer than 40,000 distinct CDR3 sequences, with about 6% found just once. The J gene is TRBJ1-5, the V gene TRBV9, with D perhaps matching TRBD1 (5 bases). This clonotype was obtained from an adult who was a healthcare worker with PCR-confirmed SARS-CoV-2 infection or an uninfected control (not recorded which). The source material was whole blood. The CDR3 DNA follows: TGTGCCAGCAGCACAATTACAGGTGGAAATCAGCCCCAGCATTTT. Amino acids: CASSTITGGNQPQHF.